The 18 T cell receptor beta chains below were found in one sample sequenced in a study of spatial heterogeneity in lung cancer (dated by TCRdb to the late 2010s). Library method: 5' RACE. Instrument used: NextSeq 500. The public reads were reprocessed in TCRdb via fastp at Q25 and MiXCR, keeping in-frame beta chains. Identical CDR3 proteins give one entry, which carries the most common genes and DNA. In this sample the table shows some 45,000 distinct CDR3 sequences, approximately 12% of which occur a single time. Roughly 40% of the sample rests with the top ten. Sample time point, as interpreted from the label and publication: sample taken at primary tumor resection. TCR sequencing used whole RNA extracted from tumor and nontumor lung tissue, or from cryopreserved PBMC samples, without cell sorting. Here the sequenced sample was PBMCs, taken at surgery. Receptor source: a female donor with early-stage non-small cell lung cancer.

This sequence joins TRBV6-2 or TRBV6-3 and TRBJ2-1, with 8 positions matching TRBD2. The trim removed 8 bases at V and 6 bases at J, leaving 27 bases unmatched. The CDR3 covers 20 residues. Germline V CDR1 and CDR2: MNHEY, SVGEGT. The CDR3 protein is CASSLPRVAAGGPPINEQFF. Written as DNA, the CDR3 is TGTGCCAGCTCCCTCCCAAGGGTCGCGGCGGGGGGCCCACCAATCAATGAGCAGTTCTTC.

The chain combines TRBV12-3 or TRBV12-4 with TRBJ2-1; 11 bases line up with TRBD1. V lost 6 bases, J lost 7 bases, and 5 bases stayed unmatched. The CDR3 is 14 amino acids. The CDR3 DNA reads TGTGCCAGCAGCGCGCGGGACAGGGGGAATGAGCAGTTCTTC. Translating gives CASSARDRGNEQFF.

This clonotype was recorded a few times. The chain carries TRBV28 and TRBJ1-2; no definite D call. This CDR3 comprises 13 residues. Per the germline V gene, CDR1 is MDHEN and CDR2 is SYDVKM. Trimming left V 7 bases short and J 8 bases short, with 17 bases between. Written as DNA, the CDR3 is TGTGCCAGCAAGGGAGCCAGATTCTTCGGCTACACCTTC. The encoded protein is CASKGARFFGYTF.

This clonotype was seen only a few times. The CDR3: CASSLPGLSQLHF. As DNA, the CDR3 is TGTGCCAGCAGTTTGCCGGGCCTCTCTCAACTCCACTTT. This chain connects TRBV7-2 to TRBJ1-6; D ambiguous. Germline lookup yields CDR1 SGHTA and CDR2 FQGNSA. The CDR3 totals 13 residues. Trimming stripped 6 bases from V and 16 bases from J, with 19 bases between. Drawing the rest from reference TRBV7-2 and TRBJ1-6, the complete variable domain is GAGVSQSPSNKVTEKGKDVELRCDPISGHTALYWYRQSLGQGLEFLIYFQGNSAPDKSGLPSDRFSAERTGGSVSTLTIQRTQQEDSAVYLCASSLPGLSQLHFGNGTRLTVT.

This clonotype was seen a handful of times. The chain links TRBV2 to TRBJ2-2; possible D gene TRBD2, 6 bases. The CDR3 is 15 amino acids. Germline CDR1 is SNHLY and CDR2 is FYNNEI. The V end lost 5 bases, the J end lost 4 bases, and 14 bases lay between the germline ends. The CDR3 region is CASSYGTYGTGELFF. CDR3 sequence (DNA): TGTGCCAGCAGTTACGGGACTTATGGCACCGGGGAGCTGTTTTTT.

This clonotype was seen a few times. This rearrangement joins TRBV12-3 or TRBV12-4 to TRBJ1-2; D gene unclear. The CDR3 runs 14 residues. The V gene lost 0 bases and the J gene lost 3 bases, with 8 bases spanning the gap. CDR3: CASSLAVGDYGYTF. In DNA form, the CDR3 reads TGTGCCAGCAGTTTAGCGGTCGGAGACTATGGCTACACCTTC.

This clonotype came up many times. The chain combines TRBV6-4 with TRBJ2-2; D ambiguous. The V end was cut by 5 bases, the J end by 7 bases, with 8 bases between. Per the germline V gene, CDR1 is MRHNA and CDR2 is SNTAGT. The CDR3 totals 12 residues. In DNA, the CDR3 is TGTGCCAGCAGTAGCGAGTTCGGGGAGCTGTTTTTT. It translates to CASSSEFGELFF.

There are a few counts of this clonotype. The chain uses TRBV10-3 and TRBJ1-1, with TRBD1 matching 8 bases. V was pared by 4 bases and J by 3 bases, with 7 bases of the junction left unmatched. In germline, CDR1 is ENHRY, CDR2 SYGVKD. This CDR3 comprises 15 residues. The CDR3 DNA is TGTGCCATCAGTGGGACAGGGTTCGGGGACACTGAAGCTTTCTTT. Translated, it gives CAISGTGFGDTEAFF.

This clonotype was observed at least ten times. The V and J genes are TRBV7-9 and TRBJ2-1; the match to TRBD2 covers 13 bases. V dropped 5 bases and J dropped 10; count of bases not matched to a gene: 5. Germline V gene lookup returns CDR1 SEHNR and CDR2 FQNEAQ (reference sequence). The CDR3 is made up of 14 amino acids. CDR3 coding DNA: TGTGCCAGCAGCCCCGGACTAGCGGGGGCCGAGCAGTTCTTC. It yields the protein CASSPGLAGAEQFF.

The rearrangement uses TRBV6-6 and TRBJ2-2; possible D gene TRBD1, 5 bases. V lost 0 bases and J lost 0, with 8 bases in between. The CDR3 spans 16 residues. The germline V gene has CDR1 MNHNY and CDR2 SVGAGI (reference sequence). DNA of the CDR3: TGTGCCAGCAGTTACTCTTACAGGACGAACACCGGGGAGCTGTTTTTT. It yields the protein CASSYSYRTNTGELFF.

This clonotype has a single count. This chain uses TRBV15 with TRBJ2-5; possibly TRBD2 for D (6 bases). The CDR3 extends over 15 amino acids. V lost 3 bases, J lost 1 base, and 12 bases lay in between. Germline V CDR1 and CDR2: LNHNV, YYDKDF (reference sequence). The chain's CDR3 is CATSSSWGVQETQYF. CDR3 nucleotide sequence: TGTGCCACCAGCAGTTCTTGGGGGGTCCAAGAGACCCAGTACTTC.

The rearrangement links TRBV15 to TRBJ2-3, with unresolved D. CDR3 length: 14 residues. Germline V gene data show CDR1 as LNHNV and CDR2 as YYDKDF (reference sequence). The germline V and J ends were trimmed by 5 bases and 2 bases, with 11 bases remaining between them. The CDR3 region is CATSEHKYTDTQYF. Written as DNA, the CDR3 is TGTGCCACCAGCGAACACAAATACACAGATACGCAGTATTTT.

This clonotype was counted between two and nine times. CDR3 sequence reads: CASSLGTGGQTEAFF. The CDR3 bases are TGCGCCAGCAGCTTGGGGACAGGGGGCCAGACTGAAGCTTTCTTT. This sequence joins TRBV5-1 and TRBJ1-1; 11 bases match TRBD1. The CDR3 has 15 amino acids. With 0 bases clipped from V and 5 bases from J, the junction kept 3 bases outside the gene matches. Germline V gives CDR1 SGHRS, CDR2 YFSETQ. The entire variable domain, with the rest obtained from reference TRBV5-1 and TRBJ1-1, is as follows: KAGVTQTPRYLIKTRGQQVTLSCSPISGHRSVSWYQQTPGQGLQFLFEYFSETQRNKGNFPGRFSGRQFSNSRSEMNVSTLELGDSALYLCASSLGTGGQTEAFFGQGTRLTVV.

This clonotype was observed a few times. This sequence joins TRBV10-3 and TRBJ2-7; TRBD1 or TRBD2 may be the D gene (5 bases each). This CDR3 spans 12 amino acids. Trimming removed 11 bases from V and 0 bases from J, with 11 bases in between. Germline V CDR1 and CDR2: ENHRY, SYGVKD. CDR3 region: CAVGDDSYEQYF. CDR3 sequence (DNA): TGTGCCGTGGGGGACGACTCCTACGAGCAGTACTTC.

Only a few counts were recorded for this clonotype. The chain has TRBV3-1 and TRBJ1-4; perhaps TRBD1 as D (5 bases). Germline loops: CDR1 LGHDT, CDR2 YNNKEL (reference sequence). This CDR3 has 16 residues. V dropped 3 bases and J dropped 5 bases, with 16 bases sitting between them. The CDR3 protein is CASSQGTLEGNEKLFF. CDR3 in DNA: TGTGCCAGCAGCCAGGGAACCCTTGAGGGGAATGAAAAACTGTTTTTT.

This clonotype was observed a few times. V and J are TRBV7-9 and TRBJ2-7, with unresolved D. The germline V gene has CDR1 SEHNR and CDR2 FQNEAQ (reference sequence). Trimming took 10 bases from V and 2 from J, leaving 12 bases between them. The CDR3 spans 12 residues. The CDR3 protein is CAIKDGPYEQYF. The DNA of the CDR3 is TGTGCCATCAAGGACGGACCCTACGAGCAGTACTTC.

This clonotype was counted only a few times. The chain has TRBV27 and TRBJ1-2, with D perhaps TRBD1 (6 bases). V lost 4 bases and J 5 bases, leaving 17 bases between the germline ends. Germline-derived CDR1 and CDR2 are MNHEY and SMNVEV (reference sequence). CDR3 length equals 15 residues. The CDR3 DNA sequence: TGTGCCAGCAGTTCGGACAGTTCTATGGGGTATGGCTACACCTTC. Its protein product is CASSSDSSMGYGYTF.

The rearrangement links TRBV19 to TRBJ1-5, with TRBD1 matching over 8 bases. V shed 5 bases, J shed 5 bases, and the junction held 5 bases outside the gene matches. CDR3 size: 14 residues. The germline V gene has CDR1 LNHDA and CDR2 SQIVND (reference sequence). DNA for the CDR3: TGTGCCAGTAGTGGGCAGGGGGCAGATCAGCCCCAGCATTTT. Translation: CASSGQGADQPQHF.